This is a list of T cell receptor beta chains from one sample in a study of vaccination and CD4 T cells after COVID-19. One entry per CDR3 protein, called by TCRdb with MiXCR from the PCR reads. The sample includes around 15,000 distinct CDR3 sequences, 45% to 50% of them seen just once. Their cognate antigens are unknown. Here the sequenced sample was CD4+ T cells from blood, cultured in vitro, taken before SARS-CoV-2 vaccination. The origin of the receptors is a human donor who received a COVID-19 vaccine. Both conserved end residues are part of each CDR3. D genes are given only for firm matches. Rows may omit the clone size; those that give it use once, few, many or a size class.

D gene,V gene,clone size,J gene,CDR3 protein,CDR3 DNA
NA,TRBV19,few,TRBJ1-2,CASSTPGTLRVYGYTF,TGTGCCAGTAGTACCCCCGGGACTCTGAGGGTCTATGGCTACACCTTC
NA,TRBV20-1,few,TRBJ2-7,CSARDARSRVLVSYEQYF,TGCAGTGCTAGAGATGCCCGAAGCCGAGTACTTGTCTCCTACGAGCAGTACTTC
NA,TRBV2,NA,TRBJ1-4,CASSVQQMREKLFF,TGTGCCAGCAGTGTTCAGCAAATGCGTGAAAAACTGTTTTTT
NA,TRBV7-8,few,TRBJ2-7,CASSLAQKYEQYF,TGTGCCAGCAGCTTAGCACAGAAATACGAGCAGTACTTC
TRBD1,TRBV5-3,few,TRBJ1-2,CASSIDRGLITF,TGTGCCAGCAGCATCGACAGGGGGCTTATCACCTTC
NA,TRBV7-8,few,TRBJ1-2,CASSLRGTLNYGYTF,TGTGCCAGCAGCTTACGGGGGACCCTTAACTATGGCTACACCTTC
TRBD2,TRBV9,NA,TRBJ2-5,CASSVGGAGETQYF,TGTGCCAGCAGCGTCGGGGGGGCCGGAGAGACCCAGTACTTC
NA,TRBV24-1,NA,TRBJ2-2,CATSDQNTGELFF,TGTGCCACCAGTGACCAGAACACCGGGGAGCTGTTTTTT
NA,TRBV3-1,NA,TRBJ1-1,CASSQTRPATEAFF,TGTGCCAGCAGCCAAACACGGCCGGCCACTGAAGCTTTCTTT
NA,TRBV10-1,NA,TRBJ1-1,CASSESRGTEAFF,TGCGCCAGCAGTGAGTCGAGAGGAACTGAAGCTTTCTTT
NA,TRBV30,NA,TRBJ2-5,CARGQRQETQYF,TGTGCCCGAGGACAGAGGCAAGAGACCCAGTACTTC
NA,TRBV6-1,NA,TRBJ2-7,CASRDLYEQYF,TGTGCCAGCAGAGATCTATACGAGCAGTACTTC
NA,TRBV20-1,few,TRBJ2-4,CSASPEQGQYF,TGCAGTGCTAGTCCTGAACAGGGTCAGTACTTC
NA,TRBV30,NA,TRBJ2-1,CAWSLDPAITSYNEQFF,TGTGCCTGGAGTCTGGACCCTGCGATTACCTCCTACAATGAGCAGTTCTTC
NA,TRBV30,NA,TRBJ1-4,CAWSVRAGVNEKLFF,TGTGCCTGGAGTGTACGGGCAGGTGTTAATGAAAAACTGTTTTTT
TRBD1,TRBV12-3/TRBV12-4,NA,TRBJ1-6,CASSFLGTGGTHSPLHF,TGTGCCAGCAGCTTTCTAGGGACAGGGGGCACCCATTCACCCCTCCACTTT
TRBD2,TRBV12-3/TRBV12-4,NA,TRBJ2-1,CASSLVAGGPHEQFF,TGTGCCAGCAGTTTAGTCGCGGGGGGGCCTCATGAGCAGTTCTTC
NA,TRBV12-3/TRBV12-4,few,TRBJ2-3,CASSLQRPTDTQYF,TGTGCCAGCAGTTTGCAGCGACCCACAGATACGCAGTATTTT
TRBD1,TRBV25-1,few,TRBJ2-5,CASSEYGTGARETQYF,TGTGCCAGCAGTGAATATGGGACAGGGGCACGGGAGACCCAGTACTTC
NA,TRBV6-5,medium-sized,TRBJ1-6,CASSYSYEGDSPLHF,TGTGCCAGCAGCTACTCTTACGAGGGAGACTCACCCCTCCACTTT
NA,TRBV2,NA,TRBJ1-5,CASSEGNLSNQPQHF,TGTGCCAGCAGTGAAGGGAATCTTAGCAATCAGCCCCAGCATTTT
TRBD1,TRBV11-3,few,TRBJ2-7,CASSLGQLAYEQYF,TGTGCCAGCAGCTTGGGACAGCTCGCCTACGAGCAGTACTTC
NA,TRBV7-2,few,TRBJ2-7,CASSLAAVYEQYF,TGTGCCAGCAGCTTAGCGGCAGTATACGAGCAGTACTTC
TRBD2,TRBV11-2,few,TRBJ2-3,CASSLLGSGGTDTQYF,TGTGCCAGCAGCTTATTGGGTAGCGGGGGGACAGATACGCAGTATTTT
TRBD1,TRBV20-1,few,TRBJ1-5,CSARVQGAYQPQHF,TGCAGTGCTAGAGTTCAGGGGGCCTATCAGCCCCAGCATTTT
TRBD2,TRBV20-1,few,TRBJ2-7,CSARSLADPHYEQYF,TGCAGTGCTAGGTCCCTAGCGGACCCTCACTACGAGCAGTACTTC
TRBD2,TRBV20-1,NA,TRBJ2-7,CSASRGLAYEQYF,TGCAGTGCTAGCCGCGGACTAGCTTACGAGCAGTACTTC
NA,TRBV20-1,NA,TRBJ1-2,CSASKGSNYGYTF,TGCAGTGCTAGCAAGGGGTCTAACTATGGCTACACCTTC
NA,TRBV6-5,NA,TRBJ1-4,CASSYESAAGDDEKLFF,TGTGCCAGCAGTTACGAGTCGGCGGCAGGGGACGACGAAAAACTGTTTTTT
NA,TRBV12-3/TRBV12-4,NA,TRBJ2-5,CASSLGKTQYF,TGTGCCAGCAGTTTGGGGAAGACCCAGTACTTC
NA,TRBV2,few,TRBJ2-7,CASSELRTNYEQYF,TGTGCCAGCAGTGAATTGAGGACAAATTACGAGCAGTACTTC
NA,TRBV7-2,NA,TRBJ1-4,CASSLRGVGGEKLFF,TGTGCCAGCAGCTTAAGGGGGGTCGGTGGGGAAAAACTGTTTTTT
NA,TRBV2,NA,TRBJ1-6,CASSGDPSYNSPLHF,TGTGCCAGCAGTGGAGACCCCTCCTATAATTCACCCCTCCACTTT
TRBD2,TRBV7-9,once,TRBJ2-1,CASSYSAGEYNEQFF,TGTGCCAGCAGCTACTCTGCGGGGGAGTACAATGAGCAGTTCTTC
NA,TRBV7-9,few,TRBJ1-2,CASSLTRGTPDYTF,TGTGCCAGCAGCTTAACGAGGGGGACCCCGGACTACACCTTC
TRBD2,TRBV2,NA,TRBJ2-7,CASYGTSYEQYF,TGTGCCAGTTACGGGACTAGCTACGAGCAGTACTTC
TRBD1,TRBV19,once,TRBJ2-5,CASSPRQGQETQYF,TGTGCCAGTAGTCCTCGACAGGGCCAAGAGACCCAGTACTTC
NA,TRBV19,NA,TRBJ1-1,CASSIRTRNTEAFF,TGTGCCAGTAGTATAAGGACAAGGAACACTGAAGCTTTCTTT
NA,TRBV12-3/TRBV12-4,few,TRBJ2-3,CASSLVAVGEIFATDTQYF,TGTGCCAGCAGTTTAGTAGCGGTGGGGGAGATCTTTGCCACAGATACGCAGTATTTT
TRBD1,TRBV14,NA,TRBJ2-3,CASSRWTGHSTDTQYF,TGTGCCAGCAGCCGCTGGACAGGTCACAGCACAGATACGCAGTATTTT
NA,TRBV6-1,few,TRBJ1-5,CASSENWQPNQPQHF,TGTGCCAGCAGTGAAAATTGGCAGCCTAATCAGCCCCAGCATTTT
NA,TRBV11-2,NA,TRBJ2-1,CASSLQIRTNEQFF,TGTGCCAGCAGCTTACAGATACGGACTAATGAGCAGTTCTTC
NA,TRBV7-6,NA,TRBJ2-5,CASSSDGDGQTQYF,TGTGCCAGCAGCTCTGACGGGGACGGCCAGACCCAGTACTTC
NA,TRBV12-5,few,TRBJ1-6,CASGTRGSPLHF,TGTGCTAGTGGAACGCGGGGGTCGCCCCTCCACTTT
TRBD1,TRBV7-2,NA,TRBJ1-4,CASRMGQGVPNEKLFF,TGTGCCAGCAGGATGGGACAGGGAGTACCTAATGAAAAACTGTTTTTT
TRBD1,TRBV7-9,NA,TRBJ1-2,CASSLIPDRGGSGYTF,TGTGCCAGCAGCTTAATCCCTGACAGGGGAGGGTCTGGCTACACCTTC
NA,TRBV19,NA,TRBJ2-7,CASSIDSRTDSPYEQYF,TGTGCCAGTAGTATAGATTCTAGGACAGACTCCCCCTACGAGCAGTACTTC
TRBD1,TRBV6-1,few,TRBJ1-5,CASSPMGQGAQKPQHF,TGTGCCAGCAGCCCAATGGGACAGGGGGCTCAAAAGCCCCAGCATTTT
NA,TRBV20-1,few,TRBJ1-2,CSASRVGFSYTF,TGCAGTGCTAGCCGGGTAGGATTCAGCTACACCTTC
TRBD1,TRBV20-1,few,TRBJ1-5,CSARVPGQGAADSNQPQHF,TGCAGTGCTAGAGTACCGGGACAGGGGGCAGCGGATAGCAATCAGCCCCAGCATTTT
NA,TRBV11-3,NA,TRBJ2-1,CASSLRLGDNEQFF,TGTGCCAGCAGCTTAAGACTAGGGGACAATGAGCAGTTCTTC
TRBD2,TRBV12-3/TRBV12-4,once,TRBJ2-3,CASSKPAGGNTDTQYF,TGTGCCAGCAGTAAACCAGCGGGGGGGAACACAGATACGCAGTATTTT
TRBD1,TRBV12-3/TRBV12-4,few,TRBJ2-7,CASSLEGQGPYEQYF,TGTGCCAGCAGTTTAGAGGGACAGGGTCCCTACGAGCAGTACTTC
NA,TRBV6-5,few,TRBJ1-5,CASSYRVRGQPQHF,TGTGCCAGCAGTTATCGGGTACGGGGTCAGCCCCAGCATTTT
TRBD2,TRBV24-1,medium-sized,TRBJ2-1,CATSDPGTSTSGEQFF,TGTGCCACCAGTGACCCCGGGACTAGCACGTCCGGTGAGCAGTTCTTC
TRBD1,TRBV5-1,NA,TRBJ2-7,CASSLGQGASNRYEQYF,TGCGCCAGCAGCTTGGGACAGGGTGCCAGTAACCGCTACGAGCAGTACTTC
TRBD2,TRBV19,NA,TRBJ2-1,CASSGGAYPNEQFF,TGTGCCAGTAGCGGGGGGGCCTACCCCAATGAGCAGTTCTTC